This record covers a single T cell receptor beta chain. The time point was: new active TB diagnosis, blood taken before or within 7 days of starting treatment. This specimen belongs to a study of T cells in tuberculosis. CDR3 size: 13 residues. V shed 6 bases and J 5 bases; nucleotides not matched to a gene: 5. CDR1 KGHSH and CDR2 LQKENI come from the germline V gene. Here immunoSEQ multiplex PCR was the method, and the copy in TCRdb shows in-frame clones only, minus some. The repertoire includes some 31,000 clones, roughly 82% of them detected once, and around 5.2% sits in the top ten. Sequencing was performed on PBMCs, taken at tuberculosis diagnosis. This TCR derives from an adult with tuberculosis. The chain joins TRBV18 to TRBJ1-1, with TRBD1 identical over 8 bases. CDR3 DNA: TGTGCCAGCTCGCCGACAGGGGATACTGAAGCTTTCTTT. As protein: CASSPTGDTEAFF.